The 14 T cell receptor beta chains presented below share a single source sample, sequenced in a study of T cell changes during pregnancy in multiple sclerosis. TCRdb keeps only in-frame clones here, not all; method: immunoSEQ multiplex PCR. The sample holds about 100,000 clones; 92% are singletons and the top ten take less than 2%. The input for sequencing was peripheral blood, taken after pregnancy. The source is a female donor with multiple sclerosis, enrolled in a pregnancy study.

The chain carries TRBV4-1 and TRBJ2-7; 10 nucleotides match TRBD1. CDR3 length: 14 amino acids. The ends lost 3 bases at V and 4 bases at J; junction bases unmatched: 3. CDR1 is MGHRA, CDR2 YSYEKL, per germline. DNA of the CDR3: TGCGCCAGCAGCCAGGACAGGGGGATTTACGAGCAGTACTTC. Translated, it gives CASSQDRGIYEQYF.

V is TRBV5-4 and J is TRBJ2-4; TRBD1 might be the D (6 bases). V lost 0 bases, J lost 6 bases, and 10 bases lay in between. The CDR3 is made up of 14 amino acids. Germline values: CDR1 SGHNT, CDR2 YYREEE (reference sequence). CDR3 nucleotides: TGTGCCAGCAGCTTGGACAGGGACCGAAACATTCAGTACTTC. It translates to CASSLDRDRNIQYF.

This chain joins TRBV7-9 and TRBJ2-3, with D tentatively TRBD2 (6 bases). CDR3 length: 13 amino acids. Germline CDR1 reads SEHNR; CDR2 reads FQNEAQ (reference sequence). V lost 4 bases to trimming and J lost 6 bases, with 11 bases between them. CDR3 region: CASSSPGEDTQYF. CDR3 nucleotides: TGTGCCAGCAGCTCCCCGGGGGAGGATACGCAGTATTTT.

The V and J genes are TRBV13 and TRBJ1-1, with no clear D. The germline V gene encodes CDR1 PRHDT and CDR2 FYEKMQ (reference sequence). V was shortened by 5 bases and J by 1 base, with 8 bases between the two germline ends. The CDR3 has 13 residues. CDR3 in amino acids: CASSLTTNTEAFF. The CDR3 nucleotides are TGTGCCAGCAGCCTGACTACGAACACTGAAGCTTTCTTT.

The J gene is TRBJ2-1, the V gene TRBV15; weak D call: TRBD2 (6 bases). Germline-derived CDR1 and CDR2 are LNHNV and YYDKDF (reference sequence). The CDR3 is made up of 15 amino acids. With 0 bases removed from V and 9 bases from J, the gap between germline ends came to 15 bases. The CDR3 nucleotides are TGTGCCACCAGCAGAGATAGGCAGGGACTCGGTGAGCAGTTCTTC. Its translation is CATSRDRQGLGEQFF.

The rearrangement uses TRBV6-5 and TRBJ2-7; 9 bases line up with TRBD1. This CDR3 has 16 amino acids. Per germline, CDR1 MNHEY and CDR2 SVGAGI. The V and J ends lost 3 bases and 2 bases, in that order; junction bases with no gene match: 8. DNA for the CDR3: TGTGCCAGCAGTTATTCCGGACAGGGGTTTACCTACGAGCAGTACTTC. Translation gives CASSYSGQGFTYEQYF.

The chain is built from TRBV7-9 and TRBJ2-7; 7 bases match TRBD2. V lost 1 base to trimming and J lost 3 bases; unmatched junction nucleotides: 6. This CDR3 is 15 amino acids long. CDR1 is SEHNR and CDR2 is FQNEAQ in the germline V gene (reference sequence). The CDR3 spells CASSLGGLLNYEQYF. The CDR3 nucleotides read TGTGCCAGCAGCTTAGGGGGACTACTGAACTACGAGCAGTACTTC.

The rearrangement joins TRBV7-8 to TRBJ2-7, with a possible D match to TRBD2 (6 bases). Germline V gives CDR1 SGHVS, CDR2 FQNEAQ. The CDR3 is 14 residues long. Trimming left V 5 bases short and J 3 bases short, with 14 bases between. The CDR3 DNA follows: TGTGCCAGCAGCCTCACGACTAGTCTCTACGAGCAGTACTTC. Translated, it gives CASSLTTSLYEQYF.

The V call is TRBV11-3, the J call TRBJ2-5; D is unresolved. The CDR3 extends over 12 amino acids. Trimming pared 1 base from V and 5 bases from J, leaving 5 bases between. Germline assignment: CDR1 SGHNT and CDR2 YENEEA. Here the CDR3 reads CASSLGRETQYF. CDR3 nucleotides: TGTGCCAGCAGCTTAGGCCGGGAGACCCAGTACTTC.

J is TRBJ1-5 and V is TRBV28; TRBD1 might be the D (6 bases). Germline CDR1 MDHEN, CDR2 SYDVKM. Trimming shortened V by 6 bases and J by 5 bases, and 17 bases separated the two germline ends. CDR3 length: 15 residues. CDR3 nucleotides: TGTGCCAGCAGCGGCGGTGACAGGCTGGATCAGCCCCAGCATTTT. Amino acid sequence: CASSGGDRLDQPQHF.

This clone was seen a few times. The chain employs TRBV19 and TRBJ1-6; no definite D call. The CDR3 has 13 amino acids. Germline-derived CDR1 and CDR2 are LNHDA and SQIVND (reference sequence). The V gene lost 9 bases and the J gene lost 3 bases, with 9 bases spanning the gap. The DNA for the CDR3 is TGTGCCAGCAGAAAGAACTATAATTCACCCCTCCACTTT. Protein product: CASRKNYNSPLHF. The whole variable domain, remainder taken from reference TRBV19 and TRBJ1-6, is DGGITQSPKYLFRKEGQNVTLSCEQNLNHDAMYWYRQDPGQGLRLIYYSQIVNDFQKGDIAEGYSVSREKKESFPLTVTSAQKNPTAFYLCASRKNYNSPLHFGNGTRLTVT.

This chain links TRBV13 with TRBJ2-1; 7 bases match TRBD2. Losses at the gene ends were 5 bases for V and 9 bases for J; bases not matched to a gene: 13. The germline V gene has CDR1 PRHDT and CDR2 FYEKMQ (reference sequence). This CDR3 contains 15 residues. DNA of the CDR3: TGTGCCAGCAGCCCTTCGGCGGGAGTGTATAGTGAGCAGTTCTTC. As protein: CASSPSAGVYSEQFF.

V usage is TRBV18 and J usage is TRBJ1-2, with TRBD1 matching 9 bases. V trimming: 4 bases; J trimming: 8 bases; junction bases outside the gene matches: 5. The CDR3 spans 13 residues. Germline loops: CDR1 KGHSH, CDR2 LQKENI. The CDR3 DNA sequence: TGTGCCAGCTCACAACAGGGGGCCGTCGGCTACACCTTC. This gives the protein CASSQQGAVGYTF.

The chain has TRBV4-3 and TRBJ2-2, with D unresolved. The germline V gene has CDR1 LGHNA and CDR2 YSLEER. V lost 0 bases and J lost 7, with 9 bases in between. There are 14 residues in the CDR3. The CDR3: CASSQETSVGELFF. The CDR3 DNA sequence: TGCGCCAGCAGCCAAGAAACGAGCGTCGGGGAGCTGTTTTTT.